One and the same sample provided the 25 T cell receptor beta chains below, sequenced in a study of blood T cell repertoires in COVID-19. Assay used: immunoSEQ multiplex PCR; TCRdb lists only in-frame clones, some missing. The data show nearly 100,000 clones, 75% to 90% seen once. Sequences were obtained from peripheral blood. The source is a man aged 80 or over with acute or convalescent COVID-19.

The genes are TRBV5-1 and TRBJ1-1; TRBD1 matches at 9 bases. The CDR3 runs to 14 residues. Germline V gene sequence: CDR1 SGHRS, CDR2 YFSETQ. Losses at the gene ends were 4 bases for V and 4 bases for J; bases not matched to a gene: 5. CDR3 in DNA: TGCGCCAGCAGCAGCGGACAGGGGAGCACTGAAGCTTTCTTT. Translated: CASSSGQGSTEAFF.

This clone has just one count. The chain carries TRBV4-3 and TRBJ1-2; D might be TRBD1 (6 bases). Germline V gene data show CDR1 as LGHNA and CDR2 as YSLEER. This CDR3 spans 14 amino acids. V lost 0 bases, J lost 5 bases, and 10 bases lay in between. CDR3 loop: CASSQDPTGYGYTF. As DNA, the CDR3 is TGCGCCAGCAGCCAAGACCCCACAGGGTATGGCTACACCTTC.

Here the CDR3 DNA reads TGTGCCAGCAGGGGTTGGGACAGGGGGATTAGGACAGATACGCAGTATTTT. As protein: CASRGWDRGIRTDTQYF. The V gene is TRBV27, the J gene TRBJ2-3; 11 bases align to TRBD1. From germline, CDR1 is MNHEY and CDR2 SMNVEV (reference sequence). V shed 6 bases, J shed 3 bases, and the junction held 11 bases outside the gene matches. CDR3 length equals 17 residues.

The rearrangement uses TRBV2 and TRBJ2-7; the match to TRBD2 covers 9 bases. The germline gives CDR1 SNHLY, CDR2 FYNNEI. The V and J ends lost 8 bases and 2 bases, in that order; junction bases with no gene match: 7. This CDR3 is 14 amino acids long. The CDR3 loop is CASLKTSGTYEQYF. The CDR3 DNA reads as TGTGCCAGCCTCAAGACTAGCGGTACCTACGAGCAGTACTTC.

V is TRBV11-2 and J is TRBJ2-7; the D gene is possibly TRBD1 (5 bases). CDR1 is SGHAT, CDR2 FQNNGV, per germline. This CDR3 contains 12 residues. V lost 5 bases and J 4 bases, leaving 9 bases between the germline ends. The CDR3 loop reads CASSLPGYEQYF. DNA of the CDR3: TGTGCCAGCAGCCTCCCAGGGTACGAGCAGTACTTC.

The rearrangement links TRBV29-1 to TRBJ1-3, with 7 bases aligning to TRBD1. This CDR3 spans 11 amino acids. Trimming removed 5 bases from V and 8 bases from J; junction bases left unmatched: 3. Per germline, CDR1 SQVTM and CDR2 ANQGSEA. In DNA, the CDR3 is TGCAGCGTTACCCAGGGGGACACCATATATTTT. Translating gives CSVTQGDTIYF.

The chain employs TRBV7-9 and TRBJ1-1; D uncertain. From germline, CDR1 is SEHNR and CDR2 FQNEAQ (reference sequence). The CDR3 has 13 amino acids. V was trimmed by 4 bases and J by 1 base, leaving 7 bases between them. The CDR3 region is CASSWSSNTEAFF. The DNA for the CDR3 is TGTGCCAGCAGCTGGAGTTCGAACACTGAAGCTTTCTTT.

The V gene is TRBV16, the J gene TRBJ2-7; 7 positions match TRBD1. Germline CDR1 and CDR2: KGHSY and FQNENV. The CDR3 extends over 17 amino acids. J was trimmed by 5 bases and V by 2 bases; bases with no gene match: 15. The CDR3 nucleotides are TGTGCCAGCAGCCAACGCGCCCCCGTACAGGGGTTGGACGAGCAGTACTTC. This encodes CASSQRAPVQGLDEQYF.

About this clone: Other DNA sequences in the sample encode the same CDR3. The CDR3 loop reads CASSLDRVYGYTF. DNA of the CDR3: TGTGCCAGCAGTCTTGACAGAGTCTATGGCTACACCTTC. The chain is built from TRBV12-3 or TRBV12-4 and TRBJ1-2; TRBD1 is a possible D gene (5 bases). Trimming removed 5 bases at V and 4 bases at J, with 11 bases between. The CDR3 totals 13 residues.

This chain joins TRBV7-2 and TRBJ2-1, with TRBD2 matching 7 bases. The CDR3 length is 14 residues. The J segment lost 7 bases and the V segment lost 4 bases, leaving 7 bases of the junction unmatched. Germline-derived CDR1 and CDR2 are SGHTA and FQGNSA. CDR3 sequence: CASSWDYRRNEQFF. The CDR3 DNA is TGTGCCAGCAGCTGGGACTACCGGAGAAATGAGCAGTTCTTC.

The rearrangement uses TRBV27 and TRBJ2-2, with 10 bases identical to TRBD2. The germline V gene encodes CDR1 MNHEY and CDR2 SMNVEV (reference sequence). Germline trimming cut 4 bases from V and 4 bases from J; bases unmatched to any gene: 15. This CDR3 has 19 residues. The CDR3 loop reads CASSSPTSGATLGTGELFF. The DNA of the CDR3 is TGTGCCAGCAGTTCTCCTACTAGCGGGGCTACCTTAGGCACCGGGGAGCTGTTTTTT.

This chain connects TRBV14 to TRBJ1-1; no clear D gene. CDR3 size: 13 residues. In germline, CDR1 is SGHDN, CDR2 FVKESK. Trimming stripped 1 base from V and 7 bases from J, with 10 bases between. CDR3 nucleotides: TGTGCCAGCAGCCAAGTCGGGTTTCTTGAAGCTTTCTTT. Translating gives CASSQVGFLEAFF.

The chain recombines TRBV6-6 with TRBJ1-1; 12 bases agree with TRBD1. V gave up 6 bases and J gave up 9 bases; unmatched junction bases: 11. The CDR3 is made up of 15 amino acids. Germline V CDR1 and CDR2: MNHNY, SVGAGI (reference sequence). The CDR3 region has the DNA TGTGCCAGCAGCGTCGAGGGACAGGGGGCGAGTAAAGCTTTCTTT. Its protein product is CASSVEGQGASKAFF.

CDR3 region: CATFLRSRYQETQYF. CDR3 in DNA: TGTGCCACCTTTCTGAGGAGTCGGTACCAAGAGACCCAGTACTTC. The V and J genes are TRBV6-5 and TRBJ2-5; D call uncertain. This CDR3 region has 15 residues. V was cut by 10 bases and J by 0 bases, with 18 bases left in between. The germline V gene has CDR1 MNHEY and CDR2 SVGAGI.

The chain employs TRBV6-5 and TRBJ2-3; the D is unclear. This CDR3 spans 14 amino acids. The V gene lost 8 bases and the J gene lost 0 bases, with 12 bases spanning the gap. Germline lookup yields CDR1 MNHEY and CDR2 SVGAGI. CDR3 region: CASLSLPSTDTQYF. In DNA form, the CDR3 reads TGTGCCAGCCTGAGCCTGCCTAGCACAGATACGCAGTATTTT.

The V and J genes are TRBV9 and TRBJ2-1; 8 nucleotides line up with TRBD2. CDR1 and CDR2 (germline): SGDLS, YYNGEE. The CDR3 is 16 amino acids. V was clipped by 5 bases and J by 0 bases; unmatched bases: 7. CDR3 sequence: CASSFSGASSYNEQFF. DNA of the CDR3: TGTGCCAGCAGTTTTAGCGGGGCGAGCTCCTACAATGAGCAGTTCTTC. The entire variable domain, with the rest obtained from reference TRBV9 and TRBJ2-1, is as follows: DSGVTQTPKHLITATGQRVTLRCSPRSGDLSVYWYQQSLDQGLQFLIQYYNGEERAKGNILERFSAQQFPDLHSELNLSSLELGDSALYFCASSFSGASSYNEQFFGPGTRLTVL.

In DNA form, the CDR3 reads TGTGCCAGCACCCCAGGGGCAGTCGTAGACGAGCAGTACTTC. Translation: CASTPGAVVDEQYF. The genes are TRBV2 and TRBJ2-7; D is possibly TRBD1 (6 bases). The CDR3 consists of 14 residues. The V end lost 7 bases, the J end lost 5 bases, and 18 bases lay between the germline ends. Looked up from germline, CDR1 is SNHLY and CDR2 is FYNNEI.

The chain has TRBV19 and TRBJ2-5, with 10 bases fitting TRBD1. CDR1 LNHDA and CDR2 SQIVND come from the germline V gene (reference sequence). The CDR3 loop spans 15 amino acids. V lost 6 bases and J lost 2; bases outside the gene matches: 6. Written as DNA, the CDR3 is TGTGCCAGTAGGTCGGGACAGGGGAAGCAAGAGACCCAGTACTTC. Translation: CASRSGQGKQETQYF.

The chain carries TRBV20-1 and TRBJ1-2; no definite D call. Trimming took off 3 bases at V and 4 bases at J, with 12 bases between the two ends. CDR3 length: 13 amino acids. The germline CDR1 and CDR2 sequences are DFQATT and SNEGSKA (reference sequence). Written as DNA, the CDR3 is TGCAGTGCTAGTCCCGGGTTTGGCTATGGCTACACCTTC. It yields the protein CSASPGFGYGYTF.

V and J are TRBV5-1 and TRBJ2-1, with 8 bases aligning to TRBD2. V shed 1 base and J 8 bases; nucleotides not matched to a gene: 5. Germline V gene lookup returns CDR1 SGHRS and CDR2 YFSETQ. The CDR3 is 14 residues long. Here the CDR3 reads CASSLRREVDEQFF. CDR3 in DNA: TGCGCCAGCAGCTTGAGGCGGGAGGTGGATGAGCAGTTCTTC.

The V and J genes are TRBV5-1 and TRBJ1-1, with D possibly being TRBD1 (5 bases). This CDR3 has 16 amino acids. Germline-derived CDR1 and CDR2 are SGHRS and YFSETQ. Trimming removed 4 bases at V and 0 bases at J, with 16 bases between. As DNA, the CDR3 is TGCGCCAGCAGCCCGACGGGGGGTATAATGAACACTGAAGCTTTCTTT. This codes for CASSPTGGIMNTEAFF. Using reference TRBV5-1 and TRBJ1-1 for the parts outside the CDR3, the full variable domain is KAGVTQTPRYLIKTRGQQVTLSCSPISGHRSVSWYQQTPGQGLQFLFEYFSETQRNKGNFPGRFSGRQFSNSRSEMNVSTLELGDSALYLCASSPTGGIMNTEAFFGQGTRLTVV.

The chain carries TRBV19 and TRBJ2-7; 9 nucleotides agree with TRBD1. Trimming removed 5 bases from V and 5 bases from J; junction bases left unmatched: 4. This CDR3 comprises 13 residues. Germline V CDR1 and CDR2: LNHDA, SQIVND (reference sequence). The CDR3 DNA sequence: TGTGCCAGTAGTCGGGACAGGGAGAACGAGCAGTACTTC. This codes for CASSRDRENEQYF.

The J gene is TRBJ2-7, the V gene TRBV18; no clear D. CDR1 and CDR2 from the germline V gene are KGHSH and LQKENI. CDR3 length equals 13 residues. V was pared by 2 bases and J by 2 bases, with 7 bases between. CDR3 sequence (DNA): TGTGCCAGCTCACCAGGGCAGACCTACGAGCAGTACTTC. Protein product: CASSPGQTYEQYF.

The chain couples TRBV6-5 to TRBJ1-5; perhaps TRBD1 as D (6 bases). There are 15 residues in the CDR3. Per the germline V gene, CDR1 is MNHEY and CDR2 is SVGAGI. V was shortened by 6 bases and J by 4 bases, with 16 bases between the two germline ends. The CDR3 loop is CASSLTRDKNQPQHF. The CDR3 DNA reads as TGTGCCAGCAGCCTAACCCGGGACAAAAATCAGCCCCAGCATTTT.

The chain couples TRBV7-2 to TRBJ2-7, with D possibly being TRBD2 (6 bases). The CDR3 runs 15 residues. With 2 bases removed from V and 2 bases from J, the gap between germline ends came to 13 bases. CDR1 and CDR2 from the germline V gene are SGHTA and FQGNSA. The CDR3 coding sequence is TGTGCCAGCAGCTTATCTCCGGGAGCCACCTACGAGCAGTACTTC. Translation gives CASSLSPGATYEQYF.